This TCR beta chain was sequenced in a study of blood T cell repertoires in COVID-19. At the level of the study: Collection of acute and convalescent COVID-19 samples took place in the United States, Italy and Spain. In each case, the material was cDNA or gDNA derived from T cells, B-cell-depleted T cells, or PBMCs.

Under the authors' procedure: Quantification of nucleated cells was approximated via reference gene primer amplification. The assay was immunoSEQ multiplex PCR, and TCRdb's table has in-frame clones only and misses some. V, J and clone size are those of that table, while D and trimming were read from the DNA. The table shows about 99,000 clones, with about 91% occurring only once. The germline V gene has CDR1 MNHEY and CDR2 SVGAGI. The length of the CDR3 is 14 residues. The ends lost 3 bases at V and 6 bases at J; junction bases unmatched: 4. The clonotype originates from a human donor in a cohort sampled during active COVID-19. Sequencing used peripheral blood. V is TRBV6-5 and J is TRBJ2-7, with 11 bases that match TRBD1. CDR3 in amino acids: CASSYGQGAGEQYF. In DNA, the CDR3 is TGTGCCAGCAGTTATGGACAGGGGGCTGGCGAGCAGTACTTC.